Listed here is a single T cell receptor (beta chain). Its antigen is undetermined. Profiling relied on immunoSEQ multiplex PCR, and the TCRdb table lists in-frame clones only, not all of them. The sample consists of approximately 280,000 clones, over 75% of them appearing once. This record comes from a study of cytomegalovirus exposure and HLA in healthy donors. Study observations and caveats: A few CMV-associated chains proved CMV antigen-specific in vitro. A list of approximately 160 TCR beta chains associated with cytomegalovirus was given. In a later analysis, first-cohort TCR clusters were found to tend to co-occur in the 130 or so validation repertoires. Many donors carried some public TCRs, although rarity characterized most TCR sequences.

This CDR3 has 16 residues. The V segment lost 8 bases and the J segment 0 bases; nucleotides outside the gene matches: 5. Germline CDR1 SNHLY, CDR2 FYNNEI. Sequencing input: PBMCs. The receptor's source is a young woman in good health and CMV-seronegative. This rearrangement joins TRBV2 to TRBJ2-1, with TRBD2 matching over 12 bases. The CDR3 nucleotides are TGTGCCAGCTGGACTAGCGGGAAAAGCTCCTACAATGAGCAGTTCTTC. It is translated as CASWTSGKSSYNEQFF.